These 3 T cell receptor beta chains originate from one sample sequenced in a study of blood T cell repertoires in COVID-19. TCRdb's table, derived via immunoSEQ multiplex PCR, lists solely in-frame clones and lacks some. The sample lists more than 95,000 clones; roughly four fifths were seen once. Sequencing used peripheral blood. The source of these receptors is a woman older than 75 with active or convalescent COVID-19.

This chain connects TRBV6-6 to TRBJ1-1, with 7 bases lining up with TRBD1. The length of the CDR3 is 14 residues. Per germline, CDR1 MNHNY and CDR2 SVGAGI (reference sequence). V was clipped by 7 bases and J by 6 bases; unmatched bases: 11. CDR3 residues: CASIITGAFPEAFF. CDR3 in DNA: TGTGCCAGCATTATAACAGGGGCATTCCCTGAAGCTTTCTTT.

The chain employs TRBV3-1 (or the pseudogene TRBV3-2) and TRBJ1-5; 8 nucleotides agree with TRBD1. V was clipped by 4 bases and J by 4 bases; unmatched bases: 3. Germline-derived CDR1 and CDR2 are LGHDT and YNNKEL (reference sequence). The CDR3 totals 14 residues. The CDR3 region is CASSPTGDNQPQHF. In DNA, the CDR3 is TGTGCCAGCAGCCCGACAGGGGATAATCAGCCCCAGCATTTT.

The chain carries TRBV7-3 and TRBJ2-3; TRBD1 matches at 11 bases. V trimming: 4 bases; J trimming: 3 bases; junction bases outside the gene matches: 6. The length of the CDR3 is 16 residues. CDR1 is SGHTA and CDR2 is FQGTGA in the germline V gene. The CDR3 region has the DNA TGTGCCAGCAGCTCCGGGACAGGGGGGATAACAGATACGCAGTATTTT. This codes for CASSSGTGGITDTQYF. The whole variable domain, remainder taken from reference TRBV7-3 and TRBJ2-3, is GAGVSQTPSNKVTEKGKYVELRCDPISGHTALYWYRQSLGQGPEFLIYFQGTGAADDSGLPNDRFFAVRPEGSVSTLKIQRTERGDSAVYLCASSSGTGGITDTQYFGPGTRLTVL.